The 4 T cell receptor beta chains given below trace back to one sample, sequenced in a study of blood T cells in healthy people across ages. Alongside a J-beta primer mix, a sample-barcoded 5' primer served in a second PCR lasting 7 to 11 cycles. TCRdb re-analysed the 5' RACE reads in MiXCR, keeping a single row per CDR3 protein. The sample comprises hundreds of thousands of distinct CDR3 sequences, 55% to 75% of which are singletons, and roughly 20% rests with the top ten. Sequenced: blood. The source is a man aged 25-45 years in good health.

This rearrangement joins TRBV20-1 to TRBJ1-5; 9 bases line up with TRBD1. The CDR3 has 15 amino acids. CDR1 and CDR2 from the germline V gene are DFQATT and SNEGSKA (reference sequence). J lost 3 bases, V lost 3 bases, and 6 bases had no gene match. As DNA, the CDR3 is TGCAGTGCTAGTGGACAGGGGTCGCCCAATCAGCCCCAGCATTTT. The encoded protein is CSASGQGSPNQPQHF.

This clonotype was detected a few times. V gene TRBV20-1 combines with J gene TRBJ2-5; D remains unclear. Germline V gene lookup returns CDR1 DFQATT and CDR2 SNEGSKA (reference sequence). V was shortened by 5 bases and J by 1 base, with 17 bases between the two germline ends. The CDR3 is made up of 15 amino acids. CDR3: CSAGGRRLGQETQYF. CDR3 nucleotides: TGCAGTGCTGGCGGTAGGCGTTTAGGCCAAGAGACCCAGTACTTC.

V is TRBV29-1 and J is TRBJ1-1; the D is unclear. Germline V gives CDR1 SQVTM, CDR2 ANQGSEA. CDR3 length: 11 amino acids. With 7 bases removed from V and 2 bases from J, the gap between germline ends came to 8 bases. CDR3 protein: CSGVGNTEAFF. The CDR3 DNA reads as TGCAGCGGCGTAGGTAACACTGAAGCTTTCTTT.

The V gene is TRBV5-4, the J gene TRBJ1-2; D may be TRBD1 (5 bases). Germline CDR1 SGHNT, CDR2 YYREEE (reference sequence). The CDR3 is 15 residues long. V was trimmed by 2 bases and J by 4 bases, leaving 15 bases between them. In nucleotides, the CDR3 is TGTGCCAGCAGCTTACGCTCCGGGGGTTCCTATGGCTACACCTTC. Translated, it gives CASSLRSGGSYGYTF. The complete variable domain, with remaining parts taken from reference TRBV5-4 and TRBJ1-2, reads ETGVTQSPTHLIKTRGQQVTLRCSSQSGHNTVSWYQQALGQGPQFIFQYYREEENGRGNFPPRFSGLQFPNYSSELNVNALELDDSALYLCASSLRSGGSYGYTFGSGTRLTVV.